These 21 T cell receptor beta chains were sequenced from one sample in a study of blood T cell repertoires in COVID-19. Only in-frame clones appear in the TCRdb table, and some are missing; sequencing was by immunoSEQ multiplex PCR. The table has 340,000 or so clones, approximately 86% seen once. Sample: PBMCs or T cells enriched from blood (not recorded which). The receptors derive from a woman between 40 and 55 years old with acute COVID-19.

The genes are TRBV19 and TRBJ1-4, with TRBD1 identical over 7 bases. The trim removed 6 bases at V and 7 bases at J, leaving 11 bases unmatched. This CDR3 is built from 15 residues. Germline loops: CDR1 LNHDA, CDR2 SQIVND (reference sequence). CDR3 in amino acids: CASRNTGVGSEKLFF. In DNA, the CDR3 is TGTGCCAGTAGGAACACAGGGGTCGGTAGTGAAAAACTGTTTTTT.

This chain uses TRBV18 with TRBJ1-1; the D gene is possibly TRBD1 (6 bases). Per the germline V gene, CDR1 is KGHSH and CDR2 is LQKENI. CDR3 length: 12 residues. V was shortened by 2 bases and J by 9 bases, with 10 bases between the two germline ends. CDR3: CASSPVTGQAFF. CDR3 nucleotides: TGTGCCAGCTCACCAGTAACAGGGCAAGCTTTCTTT.

The rearrangement joins TRBV7-2 to TRBJ1-1, with 9 bases that match TRBD1. Germline CDR1 and CDR2: SGHTA and FQGNSA. This CDR3 is built from 15 residues. Trimming removed 2 bases from V and 4 bases from J; junction bases left unmatched: 5. The CDR3 sequence is CASSLKGQGFTEAFF. The CDR3 DNA reads as TGTGCCAGCAGCTTAAAGGGACAGGGTTTCACTGAAGCTTTCTTT.

This clone was seen just once. The rearrangement links TRBV19 to TRBJ2-1, with 8 bases lining up with TRBD1. In germline, CDR1 is LNHDA, CDR2 SQIVND (reference sequence). This CDR3 is 14 amino acids long. Trimming at V came to 7 bases and at J to 3 bases, leaving 5 bases not matched to a gene. The DNA of the CDR3 is TGTGCCAGTACCCGCGGGACAGGCTACAATGAGCAGTTCTTC. Residues: CASTRGTGYNEQFF. The entire variable domain, with the rest obtained from reference TRBV19 and TRBJ2-1, is as follows: DGGITQSPKYLFRKEGQNVTLSCEQNLNHDAMYWYRQDPGQGLRLIYYSQIVNDFQKGDIAEGYSVSREKKESFPLTVTSAQKNPTAFYLCASTRGTGYNEQFFGPGTRLTVL.

V is TRBV19 and J is TRBJ1-5; TRBD1 is a possible D gene (5 bases). The length of the CDR3 is 15 residues. Germline V lookup: CDR1 LNHDA, CDR2 SQIVND (reference sequence). V dropped 3 bases and J dropped 1 base, with 10 bases sitting between them. CDR3 coding DNA: TGTGCCAGTAGTATGTCGACAGCGAGCAATCAGCCCCAGCATTTT. Amino acids: CASSMSTASNQPQHF.

This clone appeared a few times. V gene TRBV7-9 combines with J gene TRBJ1-4; D is uncertain. The CDR3 spans 16 residues. The V end was cut by 8 bases, the J end by 0 bases, with 16 bases between. Germline assignment: CDR1 SEHNR and CDR2 FQNEAQ (reference sequence). CDR3 sequence (DNA): TGTGCCAGCCCCTTCGAGGTGAGATCAACTAATGAAAAACTGTTTTTT. This sequence encodes CASPFEVRSTNEKLFF.

This clone was recorded a few times. The chain recombines TRBV24-1 with TRBJ2-1; 8 bases fit TRBD1. CDR1 is KGHDR, CDR2 SFDVKD, per germline. The length of the CDR3 is 16 residues. V shed 6 bases and J 6 bases; nucleotides not matched to a gene: 12. As DNA, the CDR3 is TGTGCCACCAGTCCCCGGGACACAGGGGGGCTCAATGAGCAGTTCTTC. It encodes CATSPRDTGGLNEQFF.

The CDR3 nucleotides are TGTGCCACCAGCGGCGGGGGGAGCACAGATACGCAGTATTTT. Its protein is CATSGGGSTDTQYF. V usage is TRBV15 and J usage is TRBJ2-3; 8 bases are a match to TRBD2. V lost 5 bases to trimming and J lost 0 bases; unmatched junction nucleotides: 1. Germline-derived CDR1 and CDR2 are LNHNV and YYDKDF (reference sequence). The CDR3 runs to 14 residues.

V gene TRBV7-8 combines with J gene TRBJ2-1, with a possible D match to TRBD2 (6 bases). Germline-derived CDR1 and CDR2 are SGHVS and FQNEAQ. The CDR3 loop spans 15 amino acids. The V and J ends lost 5 bases and 4 bases respectively, with 15 bases between them. CDR3 in amino acids: CASSIRLDNYNEQFF. The DNA for the CDR3 is TGTGCCAGCAGCATAAGACTAGACAATTACAATGAGCAGTTCTTC.

This clone appeared once. The chain has TRBV9 and TRBJ1-2, with TRBD1 as a possible D gene (5 bases). V was cut by 4 bases and J by 7 bases, with 17 bases left in between. The CDR3 spans 14 residues. The germline gives CDR1 SGDLS, CDR2 YYNGEE. The CDR3 loop reads CASSPRPGGGGYTF. As DNA, the CDR3 is TGTGCCAGCAGCCCGCGACCCGGGGGGGGTGGCTACACCTTC.

This chain joins TRBV7-2 and TRBJ1-1; D is ambiguous. V lost 4 bases and J 4 bases, leaving 10 bases between the germline ends. CDR3 length: 13 residues. Germline CDR1 is SGHTA and CDR2 is FQGNSA. The CDR3 nucleotides are TGTGCCAGCAGCTCGACCCGGGGCACTGAAGCTTTCTTT. Its translation: CASSSTRGTEAFF.

The chain carries TRBV7-2 and TRBJ2-2; 10 nucleotides line up with TRBD2. Germline lookup yields CDR1 SGHTA and CDR2 FQGNSA. This CDR3 region has 15 residues. The J segment lost 6 bases and the V segment lost 5 bases, leaving 6 bases of the junction unmatched. CDR3 residues: CASSQSGGAPGELFF. The CDR3 bases are TGTGCCAGCAGCCAAAGCGGGGGGGCCCCCGGGGAGCTGTTTTTT.

The rearrangement links TRBV28 to TRBJ2-6, with 11 positions matching TRBD1. From germline, CDR1 is MDHEN and CDR2 SYDVKM. The trim removed 6 bases at V and 2 bases at J, leaving 12 bases unmatched. This CDR3 comprises 19 residues. The CDR3 DNA reads as TGTGCCAGCAGAAATACACCCGGGACAGGGGGAGCTGGGGCCAACGTCCTGACTTTC. Translation: CASRNTPGTGGAGANVLTF.

The chain has TRBV10-3 and TRBJ1-5, with D tentatively TRBD1 (5 bases). Trimming removed 4 bases at V and 4 bases at J, with 8 bases between. The CDR3 length is 13 residues. The germline V gene encodes CDR1 ENHRY and CDR2 SYGVKD. As DNA, the CDR3 is TGTGCCATCAGTGCACAGGCAAATCAGCCCCAGCATTTT. Encoded protein: CAISAQANQPQHF.

The V and J genes are TRBV2 and TRBJ2-7; tentatively, D is TRBD1 (5 bases). Germline V CDR1 and CDR2: SNHLY, FYNNEI. This CDR3 comprises 14 residues. V lost 4 bases and J 2 bases, leaving 12 bases between the germline ends. This CDR3 is CASSGAGSPYEQYF. CDR3 nucleotides: TGTGCCAGCAGTGGCGCAGGGTCACCCTACGAGCAGTACTTC. Full variable domain (missing parts from reference TRBV2 and TRBJ2-7): EPEVTQTPSHQVTQMGQEVILRCVPISNHLYFYWYRQILGQKVEFLVSFYNNEISEKSEIFDDQFSVERPDGSNFTLKIRSTKLEDSAMYFCASSGAGSPYEQYFGPGTRLTVT.

The chain couples TRBV20-1 to TRBJ2-1; 10 bases are shared with TRBD2. CDR3 length: 15 residues. Trimming removed 3 bases from V and 9 bases from J; junction bases left unmatched: 11. The germline CDR1 and CDR2 sequences are DFQATT and SNEGSKA (reference sequence). The CDR3 here is CSASYSGTSETEQFF. DNA for the CDR3: TGCAGTGCTAGTTATTCCGGGACTAGCGAGACTGAGCAGTTCTTC.

The chain uses TRBV29-1 and TRBJ1-1; 9 bases fit TRBD1. Looked up from germline, CDR1 is SQVTM and CDR2 is ANQGSEA. This CDR3 is 15 amino acids long. After removal of 5 bases from V and 7 bases from J, the junction contained 14 bases not matched to a gene. The CDR3 nucleotides are TGCAGCGTTCGATCGGACAGGGGAAAAGTGGGTGAAGCTTTCTTT. This encodes CSVRSDRGKVGEAFF.

This clone was seen a single time. V gene TRBV3-1 (or the pseudogene TRBV3-2) combines with J gene TRBJ2-7, with 7 positions matching TRBD1. This CDR3 is built from 14 residues. With V trimmed by 0 bases and J by 6 bases, 5 bases remained unmatched. Germline CDR1 and CDR2: LGHDT and YNNKEL (reference sequence). The CDR3 reads CASSQDRGKAEQYF. The CDR3 DNA reads as TGTGCCAGCAGCCAAGACAGGGGGAAGGCCGAGCAGTACTTC.

The chain uses TRBV28 and TRBJ1-5, with 7 bases identical to TRBD1. The length of the CDR3 is 15 residues. The germline CDR1 and CDR2 sequences are MDHEN and SYDVKM. Losses at the gene ends were 3 bases for V and 7 bases for J; bases not matched to a gene: 9. CDR3 sequence reads: CASSLLDRDGQPQHF. CDR3 DNA sequence: TGTGCCAGCAGTTTGCTTGACAGGGACGGCCAGCCCCAGCATTTT.

The chain employs TRBV6-5 and TRBJ2-1, with 9 bases identical to TRBD1. The ends lost 7 bases at V and 4 bases at J; junction bases unmatched: 8. CDR1 is MNHEY, CDR2 SVGAGI, per germline. The CDR3 is made up of 15 amino acids. The CDR3 region is CASTMGQGPYNEQFF. Written as DNA, the CDR3 is TGTGCCAGCACCATGGGACAGGGACCTTACAATGAGCAGTTCTTC.

The chain couples TRBV9 to TRBJ2-1; the match to TRBD2 covers 9 bases. The CDR3 runs to 21 residues. V dropped 3 bases and J dropped 1; count of bases not matched to a gene: 20. In germline, CDR1 is SGDLS, CDR2 YYNGEE. The CDR3 DNA sequence: TGTGCCAGCAGCGAGCGGAAGAGTAGACTAGCGGTGTGTGCGTCCTACAATGAGCAGTTCTTC. Translation: CASSERKSRLAVCASYNEQFF.